A selection of T cell receptor beta chains follows, all from one sample in a study of post-analysis software for immune sequencing data. TCRdb re-called the PCR reads with MiXCR, one entry per CDR3 protein. The profile shows 430,000 or so distinct CDR3 sequences, roughly 38% of them singletons. What was sequenced was blood. These receptors all come from a girl aged 2-10 years with multiple sclerosis. CDR3s leave out the opening cysteine and the closing phenylalanine or tryptophan. The order of the fields is V gene, CDR3 protein.

TRBV7-3 ASSLTGGLAGADTQY
TRBV7-3 ASSLNLGDSYEQY
TRBV13 ASSSGTALQETQY
TRBV12-3/TRBV12-4 ASSLLQDTEAF
TRBV10-3 AISGTDQPQH
TRBV7-9 ASSLGGLVGTDTQY
TRBV12-3/TRBV12-4 ASLGTPQLYNEQF
TRBV25-1 TSSGRDRVGNEQF
TRBV12-3/TRBV12-4 ASSPWTGRST
TRBV10-3 AISPTGSNQPQH
TRBV12-3/TRBV12-4 ASTCDRVNYGYT
TRBV10-3 AIRTGEGTEAF
TRBV15 ATSRQISYEQY
TRBV5-1 ASSLWRGAPREF
TRBV12-3/TRBV12-4 ASSSETRRYEQY
TRBV6-5 ASSQGGLSEKLF
TRBV6-5 ASRGINTQY
TRBV7-9 ASSLGMGTRQTDTQY
TRBV29-1 SVARALSNYGYT
TRBV29-1 SPRESGYNEQF
TRBV4-1 ASSQGGAGNQETQY
TRBV2 ASSQGLANDEQF
TRBV19 ASSRYGPGTDYGYT